The T cell receptor beta chain described here comes from a study of T cells in women clearing cervical HPV infection. Looking at the study overall: Control women cleared a single incident HPV16 infection within 12 months. Case blood drawn at lesion detection; control blood after infection cleared.

Comment on this clone: The CDR3 is cut off 3 residues early in the read; its end comes from the germline J gene.

Assay: immunoSEQ multiplex PCR; the TCRdb copy retains only in-frame clones and omits some. The sample is made up of roughly 30,000 clones, and the top ten hold 3% to 3.5% of it. The CDR3 is 14 amino acids. V was cut by 7 bases and J by 0 bases, with 10 bases left in between. Germline V lookup: CDR1 SNHLY, CDR2 FYNNEI. The sequenced material came from blood buffy coat. The chain carries TRBV2 and TRBJ1-3, with a possible D match to TRBD1 (5 bases). This TCR derives from a woman aged 18-70 years with a cervical HPV16 infection that either progressed to CIN3+ or cleared (not recorded which). CDR3 DNA (partial): TGTGCCAGCACCCAGGGATTCTCTGGAAACACC. It is translated as CASTQGFSGNT. The whole CDR3 protein is CASTQGFSGNTIYF.